This TCR beta chain was found in a study of metastatic and nonmetastatic thyroid tumors. For the study at large: Thyroid patients, malignant and benign, had repertoires compared across blood and tumor or nodule tissue. Study-level results: Malignant tumors reportedly showed significantly higher TCR beta diversity than benign nodules in both blood and tumor.

No treatment of any kind had been given to any patient before thyroid surgery. About this clone: What it binds is not known.

Original processing methods: It was from CDR3 differences across clinicopathological groups that a distant-metastasis classifier for papillary thyroid cancer was built. TCRdb re-clonotyped the PCR reads through MiXCR. These V and J calls originate from TCRdb's pipeline instead of the authors' own analysis. The profile shows over 30,000 clones, about a fifth of them singletons. Sequencing was carried out using tumor tissue. The source of this sequence is a male donor with papillary thyroid cancer or a benign thyroid nodule (not recorded which). Some clones in this sample may be carry-over from other donors' samples.

CDR3 sequence: CASSPPGSSSYNEQFF. As DNA, the CDR3 is TGTGCCAGCAGCCCCCCGGGCTCCAGCTCCTACAATGAGCAGTTCTTC. The chain couples TRBV7-3 to TRBJ2-1; D is unresolved. Germline lookup yields CDR1 SGHTA and CDR2 FQGTGA. The CDR3 is 16 amino acids. V was trimmed by 5 bases and J by 0 bases, leaving 14 bases between them.